These 27 T cell receptor beta chains originate from one sample sequenced in a study of immune evolution from preneoplasia to lung adenocarcinoma. This table comes from immunoSEQ multiplex PCR, and its TCRdb copy is limited to in-frame clones, with some not included. The table records just over 7,000 clones, around 77% of them present only once. The sample taken for sequencing was FFPE adjacent normal lung tissue. Receptor source: a person in their 70s with lung adenocarcinoma.

The chain is built from TRBV11-2 and TRBJ2-7; no clear D gene. Germline V gene sequence: CDR1 SGHAT, CDR2 FQNNGV. The CDR3 covers 12 residues. Trimming removed 5 bases from V and 0 bases from J, with 5 bases in between. The CDR3, as DNA: TGTGCCAGCAGCCAAAACTCCTACGAGCAGTACTTC. Its protein is CASSQNSYEQYF.

This clone appeared a single time. The rearrangement joins TRBV10-3 to TRBJ1-5; D is unresolved. This CDR3 spans 13 amino acids. CDR1 and CDR2 (germline): ENHRY, SYGVKD. The V end lost 6 bases, the J end lost 0 bases, and 6 bases lay between the germline ends. The CDR3 sequence: CAIRPDSNQPQHF. CDR3 coding DNA: TGTGCCATCAGACCGGATAGCAATCAGCCCCAGCATTTT.

The V gene is TRBV7-9, the J gene TRBJ1-2; 8 nucleotides line up with TRBD1. V lost 5 bases to trimming and J lost 6 bases; unmatched junction nucleotides: 8. Per germline, CDR1 SEHNR and CDR2 FQNEAQ (reference sequence). CDR3 length: 14 amino acids. The CDR3 protein is CASSPPGGGDGYTF. The CDR3 DNA reads TGTGCCAGCAGCCCCCCAGGGGGCGGCGATGGCTACACCTTC.

CDR3 sequence reads: CASSYGSGTGTYEQYF. The CDR3 DNA is TGTGCCAGCAGTTACGGGTCTGGGACAGGGACCTACGAGCAGTACTTC. The chain is built from TRBV6-6 and TRBJ2-7; 9 bases are shared with TRBD1. V shed 2 bases, J shed 2 bases, and the junction held 7 bases outside the gene matches. Germline lookup yields CDR1 MNHNY and CDR2 SVGAGI (reference sequence). This CDR3 is 16 amino acids long.

The chain carries TRBV13 and TRBJ1-4; D is undetermined. Trimming cost V 6 bases and J 4 bases, with 15 bases left between them. The CDR3 is 15 residues long. CDR1 is PRHDT, CDR2 FYEKMQ, per germline (reference sequence). CDR3 amino acids: CASSSSPRHNEKLFF. The CDR3 bases are TGTGCCAGCAGTTCAAGCCCACGCCATAATGAAAAACTGTTTTTT.

The chain couples TRBV27 to TRBJ1-3; D might be TRBD1 (5 bases). CDR3 size: 15 residues. The V gene lost 2 bases and the J gene lost 4 bases, with 12 bases spanning the gap. Germline V gene data show CDR1 as MNHEY and CDR2 as SMNVEV (reference sequence). The CDR3 DNA follows: TGTGCCAGCAGTTTAGGGCAGGGAACCGGAAACACCATATATTTT. Translation: CASSLGQGTGNTIYF.

V is TRBV2 and J is TRBJ1-5, with 7 bases matching TRBD1. CDR3 length: 14 residues. Germline CDR1 reads SNHLY; CDR2 reads FYNNEI. V was clipped by 3 bases and J by 1 base; unmatched bases: 0. Written as DNA, the CDR3 is TGTGCCAGCAGTGAGACAGGGAGCAATCAGCCCCAGCATTTT. The encoded protein is CASSETGSNQPQHF.

The chain recombines TRBV11-2 with TRBJ2-7; 7 nucleotides align to TRBD1. CDR1 and CDR2 from the germline V gene are SGHAT and FQNNGV. This CDR3 has 16 amino acids. V shed 0 bases, J shed 3 bases, and the junction held 8 bases outside the gene matches. The CDR3 coding sequence is TGTGCCAGCAGCTTAGAGATCCGACAGGGAAGCTACGAGCAGTACTTC. Translated: CASSLEIRQGSYEQYF. Full variable domain (remainder filled in from reference TRBV11-2 and TRBJ2-7): EAGVAQSPRYKIIEKRQSVAFWCNPISGHATLYWYQQILGQGPKLLIQFQNNGVVDDSQLPKDRFSAERLKGVDSTLKIQPAKLEDSAVYLCASSLEIRQGSYEQYFGPGTRLTVT.

The genes are TRBV5-1 and TRBJ1-3; TRBD1 matches at 7 bases. Germline trimming cut 0 bases from V and 0 bases from J; bases unmatched to any gene: 12. The CDR3 is made up of 19 amino acids. Germline loops: CDR1 SGHRS, CDR2 YFSETQ. The CDR3 sequence: CASSLAGTEIPISGNTIYF. CDR3 DNA sequence: TGCGCCAGCAGCTTGGCTGGGACAGAAATACCAATCTCTGGAAACACCATATATTTT.

The V call is TRBV6-5, the J call TRBJ2-5; D possibly corresponds to TRBD2 (5 bases). In germline, CDR1 is MNHEY, CDR2 SVGAGI. Trimming shortened V by 5 bases and J by 5 bases, and 18 bases separated the two germline ends. This CDR3 comprises 15 residues. CDR3 bases: TGTGCCAGCAGTGCCCTAGCCGAGACGGGGGAGACCCAGTACTTC. Its translation: CASSALAETGETQYF.

This chain links TRBV2 with TRBJ2-7; the match to TRBD2 covers 10 bases. Losses at the gene ends were 6 bases for V and 5 bases for J; bases not matched to a gene: 7. The CDR3 extends over 14 amino acids. CDR1 and CDR2 (germline): SNHLY, FYNNEI. The CDR3 region is CASRTGTSDHEQYF. In DNA form, the CDR3 reads TGTGCCAGCAGAACCGGGACTAGCGACCACGAGCAGTACTTC.

The gene calls are TRBV5-5 and TRBJ1-2; a possible D gene is TRBD1 (5 bases). The germline CDR1 and CDR2 sequences are SGHKS and YYEKEE (reference sequence). This CDR3 comprises 16 residues. V was trimmed by 4 bases and J by 0 bases, leaving 16 bases between them. CDR3 in amino acids: CASSPLGRAANYGYTF. The DNA of the CDR3 is TGTGCCAGCAGCCCGTTGGGGCGTGCAGCTAACTATGGCTACACCTTC.

This rearrangement joins TRBV5-1 to TRBJ1-1; D uncertain. The germline CDR1 and CDR2 sequences are SGHRS and YFSETQ. The V end was cut by 5 bases, the J end by 0 bases, with 11 bases between. This CDR3 comprises 14 residues. This CDR3 is CASRALQLNTEAFF. The CDR3 nucleotides are TGCGCCAGCAGAGCCTTGCAGTTGAACACTGAAGCTTTCTTT.

The chain recombines TRBV7-6 with TRBJ1-5; D is undetermined. The V end was cut by 5 bases, the J end by 3 bases, with 11 bases between. Per the germline V gene, CDR1 is SGHVS and CDR2 is FNYEAQ. The CDR3 consists of 14 residues. Here the CDR3 reads CASSPGPINQPQHF. In DNA form, the CDR3 reads TGTGCCAGCAGCCCCGGACCGATCAATCAGCCCCAGCATTTT.

The chain carries TRBV7-3 and TRBJ2-1; 10 bases are shared with TRBD1. CDR3 length equals 14 residues. The ends lost 5 bases at V and 8 bases at J; junction bases unmatched: 6. Germline lookup yields CDR1 SGHTA and CDR2 FQGTGA. The CDR3 spells CASSPGTGAYEQFF. CDR3 DNA sequence: TGTGCCAGCAGCCCCGGGACAGGGGCGTATGAGCAGTTCTTC.

The V gene is TRBV5-1, the J gene TRBJ2-1; D may be TRBD2 (6 bases). Deletions cut 3 bases from V and 3 bases from J, with 7 bases between. Germline V gene data show CDR1 as SGHRS and CDR2 as YFSETQ. The CDR3 covers 13 residues. This CDR3 is CASSSDYYNEQFF. CDR3 DNA: TGCGCCAGCAGCTCGGACTACTACAATGAGCAGTTCTTC.

This clone was found a few times. This chain uses TRBV25-1 with TRBJ2-1; TRBD1 is a possible D gene (6 bases). The CDR3 contains 17 residues. The germline gives CDR1 MGHDK, CDR2 SYGVNS. V dropped 4 bases and J dropped 7 bases, with 23 bases sitting between them. The CDR3 nucleotides read TGTGCCAGCAGTGCCAGGGGACACCTCGTAGAGAGGAATGAGCAGTTCTTC. Its translation: CASSARGHLVERNEQFF.

This sequence joins TRBV5-5 and TRBJ1-1; D ambiguous. CDR3 size: 14 residues. The V end lost 4 bases, the J end lost 1 base, and 11 bases lay between the germline ends. Germline V gene lookup returns CDR1 SGHKS and CDR2 YYEKEE (reference sequence). As DNA, the CDR3 is TGTGCCAGCAGCCGAGTGTTGTCGAACACTGAAGCTTTCTTT. This translates into CASSRVLSNTEAFF.

V is TRBV7-9 and J is TRBJ1-4, with D perhaps matching TRBD1 (6 bases). Germline-derived CDR1 and CDR2 are SEHNR and FQNEAQ (reference sequence). The V end was cut by 4 bases, the J end by 4 bases, with 10 bases between. The CDR3 runs 14 residues. Here the CDR3 DNA reads TGTGCCAGCAGCTGGACAGCTGGTAATGAAAAACTGTTTTTT. Protein sequence: CASSWTAGNEKLFF.

The V call is TRBV5-1, the J call TRBJ2-1, with 10 bases identical to TRBD2. Germline V gives CDR1 SGHRS, CDR2 YFSETQ. This CDR3 has 15 residues. V trimming: 0 bases; J trimming: 9 bases; junction bases outside the gene matches: 6. CDR3 region: CASSLALAGLAEQFF. CDR3 sequence (DNA): TGCGCCAGCAGCTTGGCACTAGCGGGGCTAGCTGAGCAGTTCTTC.

The chain couples TRBV7-8 to TRBJ1-2; D is unclear. This CDR3 comprises 13 residues. The ends were cut back, 4 bases at V and 5 bases at J, with 11 bases in the middle. In germline, CDR1 is SGHVS, CDR2 FQNEAQ. For the CDR3, the DNA is TGTGCCAGCAGCTATAGTCCGGGGTATGGCTACACCTTC. This sequence encodes CASSYSPGYGYTF.

The chain joins TRBV5-6 to TRBJ1-3; D unclear. Trimming took off 4 bases at V and 4 bases at J, with 12 bases between the two ends. CDR3 length equals 14 residues. Looked up from germline, CDR1 is SGHDT and CDR2 is YYEEEE. The CDR3: CASSQDLTGNTIYF. CDR3 sequence (DNA): TGTGCCAGCAGCCAAGACCTAACCGGAAACACCATATATTTT.

This clone was detected only once. V usage is TRBV6-5 and J usage is TRBJ1-5; a possible D gene is TRBD1 (6 bases). Germline CDR1 reads MNHEY; CDR2 reads SVGAGI. This CDR3 has 13 residues. Trimming shortened V by 6 bases and J by 6 bases, and 12 bases separated the two germline ends. Written as DNA, the CDR3 is TGTGCCAGCAGCTGGGGGCTGGGTCAGCCCCAGCATTTT. Amino acids: CASSWGLGQPQHF.

V is TRBV11-3 and J is TRBJ1-2, with D unclear. Germline V gene data show CDR1 as SGHNT and CDR2 as YENEEA. V shed 0 bases and J shed 6 bases, with 11 bases lying between them. The CDR3 is made up of 14 amino acids. This chain's CDR3 is CASSLEEGGDGYTF. Here the CDR3 DNA reads TGTGCCAGCAGCTTAGAGGAGGGCGGGGATGGCTACACCTTC.

V gene TRBV7-2 combines with J gene TRBJ2-5; 10 bases fit TRBD2. V shed 4 bases and J 3 bases; nucleotides not matched to a gene: 5. In germline, CDR1 is SGHTA, CDR2 FQGNSA. The CDR3 runs 15 residues. The CDR3 region has the DNA TGTGCCAGCAGCTCGGGACTAGCGAGGAAAGAGACCCAGTACTTC. Translation: CASSSGLARKETQYF.

The rearrangement links TRBV27 to TRBJ2-3; 7 bases align to TRBD1. Germline V gives CDR1 MNHEY, CDR2 SMNVEV (reference sequence). This CDR3 contains 17 residues. V lost 3 bases, J lost 0 bases, and 9 bases stayed unmatched. CDR3 amino acids: CASSFILGTASTDTQYF. Here the CDR3 DNA reads TGTGCCAGCAGTTTTATTTTGGGGACAGCTAGCACAGATACGCAGTATTTT.

This chain connects TRBV6-5 to TRBJ1-2, with a possible D match to TRBD1 (5 bases). This CDR3 has 14 amino acids. Germline-derived CDR1 and CDR2 are MNHEY and SVGAGI. V lost 6 bases, J lost 3 bases, and 14 bases lay in between. CDR3 residues: CASRVNWGDYGYTF. The CDR3 DNA follows: TGTGCCAGCAGGGTGAACTGGGGGGACTATGGCTACACCTTC.